The 10 T cell receptor beta chains in this list originate from one sample, sequenced in a study of T cells in Graves' hyperthyroidism and ophthalmopathy. There were TCR beta CDR3 regions amplified from RNA transcripts. The TCR CDR3 first-round RT-PCR relied on the HTBI primer set. TCRdb recomputed calls from the multiplex PCR reads with MiXCR, one row per CDR3 protein. The sample includes 560,000 or so distinct CDR3 sequences, roughly 50% of them seen just once. Sequencing input: peripheral blood or thyroid tissue (not recorded which). Every receptor here comes from a young woman with Graves' hyperthyroidism.

This clonotype was observed many times. The CDR3 coding sequence is TGTGCCAGTAGCCAGACAGGGCGAGAGACCCAGTACTTC. Its protein is CASSQTGRETQYF. This chain uses TRBV19 with TRBJ2-5; 7 nucleotides agree with TRBD1. The V and J ends lost 6 bases and 4 bases, in that order; junction bases with no gene match: 5. The CDR3 length is 13 residues. Germline values: CDR1 LNHDA, CDR2 SQIVND (reference sequence).

This sequence joins TRBV7-6 and TRBJ2-7; 7 nucleotides match TRBD2. Germline V gene data show CDR1 as SGHVS and CDR2 as FNYEAQ. After removal of 6 bases from V and 6 bases from J, the junction contained 11 bases not matched to a gene. The CDR3 contains 14 residues. The CDR3 DNA sequence: TGTGCCAGCAGTTTCGTCGGGGGGAGGGGCGAGCAGTACTTC. It codes for CASSFVGGRGEQYF. Supplemented by reference TRBV7-6 and TRBJ2-7, the full variable domain reads GAGVSQSPRYKVTKRGQDVALRCDPISGHVSLYWYRQALGQGPEFLTYFNYEAQQDKSGLPNDRFSAERPEGSISTLTIQRTEQRDSAMYRCASSFVGGRGEQYFGPGTRLTVT.

In this sample, this clonotype turned up many times. J is TRBJ1-4 and V is TRBV25-1; D is unresolved. V shed 9 bases and J shed 8 bases, with 16 bases lying between them. CDR3 length: 13 amino acids. Germline assignment: CDR1 MGHDK and CDR2 SYGVNS. CDR3 protein: CARSACYKEKLFF. The CDR3 DNA reads as TGTGCCAGGTCTGCTTGTTACAAAGAAAAACTGTTTTTT.

This clonotype was counted at least ten times. The rearrangement links TRBV7-2 to TRBJ1-2; no reliable D call. CDR3 length: 14 amino acids. V dropped 3 bases and J dropped 2 bases, with 10 bases sitting between them. Germline CDR1 reads SGHTA; CDR2 reads FQGNSA. The DNA of the CDR3 is TGTGCCAGCAGCTTGTTTACCCCCAACTATGGCTACACCTTC. It codes for CASSLFTPNYGYTF.

This clonotype was observed a handful of times. The J gene is TRBJ1-2, the V gene TRBV20-1; D is unresolved. Per the germline V gene, CDR1 is DFQATT and CDR2 is SNEGSKA (reference sequence). Trimming cost V 3 bases and J 2 bases, with 16 bases left between them. The CDR3 is made up of 15 amino acids. This chain's CDR3 is CSAREDGRTNYGYTF. The CDR3 coding sequence is TGCAGTGCTAGGGAGGACGGTAGGACCAACTATGGCTACACCTTC.

In this sample, this clonotype turned up many times. The V and J genes are TRBV4-1 and TRBJ1-5; TRBD1 is a possible D gene (6 bases). Germline values: CDR1 MGHRA, CDR2 YSYEKL. The CDR3 runs 15 residues. Trimming took off 1 base at V and 5 bases at J, with 12 bases between the two ends. CDR3 in DNA: TGCGCCAGCAGCCAAGCGCCGGACAGTTATCAGCCCCAGCATTTT. Residues: CASSQAPDSYQPQHF.

Comments on this clonotype: The CDR3 does not end in the conserved phenylalanine or tryptophan, so this is likely a read error. The chain is built from TRBV5-1 and TRBJ2-7; D gene ambiguous. The germline gives CDR1 SGHRS, CDR2 YFSETQ. V shed 4 bases and J shed 3 bases, with 14 bases lying between them. The CDR3 sequence is 14 residues long. The CDR3 spells CASSATGPNYEQYC. The CDR3 DNA sequence: TGCGCCAGCAGCGCCACCGGGCCGAACTACGAGCAGTACTGC.

This clonotype was seen many times. This chain links TRBV14 with TRBJ1-6, with D perhaps matching TRBD1 (6 bases). Germline V gene sequence: CDR1 SGHDN, CDR2 FVKESK. The CDR3 consists of 13 residues. Trimming shortened V by 2 bases and J by 8 bases, and 7 bases separated the two germline ends. CDR3 nucleotides: TGTGCCAGCAGCCAAAACAGGGATTCACCCCTCCACTTT. This translates into CASSQNRDSPLHF.

This clonotype has more than one count but fewer than ten. The V call is TRBV5-5, the J call TRBJ2-7; 7 bases map to TRBD1. Germline CDR1 and CDR2: SGHKS and YYEKEE (reference sequence). The CDR3 extends over 14 amino acids. With 5 bases clipped from V and 2 bases from J, the junction kept 7 bases outside the gene matches. The CDR3 protein is CASRRGTAPYEQYF. The DNA of the CDR3 is TGTGCCAGCAGGAGGGGGACAGCTCCCTACGAGCAGTACTTC.

This clonotype was counted many times. The J gene is TRBJ1-2, the V gene TRBV15; no reliable D call. CDR1 is LNHNV and CDR2 is YYDKDF in the germline V gene (reference sequence). The ends were cut back, 3 bases at V and 8 bases at J, with 13 bases in the middle. The CDR3 has 13 residues. The CDR3 reads CATSRALGLGYTF. CDR3 coding DNA: TGTGCCACCAGCAGGGCGCTAGGTCTAGGCTACACCTTC.